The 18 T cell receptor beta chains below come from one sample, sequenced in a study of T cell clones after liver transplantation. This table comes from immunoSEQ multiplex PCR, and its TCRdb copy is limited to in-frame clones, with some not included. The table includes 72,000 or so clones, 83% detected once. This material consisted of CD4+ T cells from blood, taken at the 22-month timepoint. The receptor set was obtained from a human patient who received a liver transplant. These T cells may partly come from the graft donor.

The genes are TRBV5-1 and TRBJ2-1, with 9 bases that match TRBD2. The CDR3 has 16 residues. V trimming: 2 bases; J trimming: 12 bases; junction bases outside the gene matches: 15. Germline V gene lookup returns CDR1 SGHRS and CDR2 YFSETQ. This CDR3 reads CASSFGRREGLSGQFF. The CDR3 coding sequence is TGCGCCAGCAGCTTCGGACGGCGGGAGGGCCTTTCGGGGCAGTTCTTC.

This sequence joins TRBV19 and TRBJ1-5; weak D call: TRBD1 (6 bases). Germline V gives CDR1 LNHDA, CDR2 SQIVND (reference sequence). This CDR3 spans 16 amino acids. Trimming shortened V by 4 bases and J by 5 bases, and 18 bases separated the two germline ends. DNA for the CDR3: TGTGCCAGTAGTACCCTGACAGGACGCGACTATCAGCCCCAGCATTTT. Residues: CASSTLTGRDYQPQHF.

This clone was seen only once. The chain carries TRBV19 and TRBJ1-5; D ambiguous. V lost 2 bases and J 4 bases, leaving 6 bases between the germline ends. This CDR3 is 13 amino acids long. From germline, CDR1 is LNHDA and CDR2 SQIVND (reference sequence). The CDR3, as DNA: TGTGCCAGTAGTATATTTTGGAATCAGCCCCAGCATTTT. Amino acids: CASSIFWNQPQHF. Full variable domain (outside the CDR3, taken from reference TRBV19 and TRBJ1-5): DGGITQSPKYLFRKEGQNVTLSCEQNLNHDAMYWYRQDPGQGLRLIYYSQIVNDFQKGDIAEGYSVSREKKESFPLTVTSAQKNPTAFYLCASSIFWNQPQHFGDGTRLSIL.

The CDR3 DNA sequence: TGTGCCAGCAGCTTACGTCAGGGTAACAATGAGCAGTTCTTC. This gives the protein CASSLRQGNNEQFF. The gene calls are TRBV7-2 and TRBJ2-1, with a possible D match to TRBD1 (5 bases). The CDR3 has 14 amino acids. Germline V gene data show CDR1 as SGHTA and CDR2 as FQGNSA. Trimming took off 2 bases at V and 5 bases at J, with 10 bases between the two ends.

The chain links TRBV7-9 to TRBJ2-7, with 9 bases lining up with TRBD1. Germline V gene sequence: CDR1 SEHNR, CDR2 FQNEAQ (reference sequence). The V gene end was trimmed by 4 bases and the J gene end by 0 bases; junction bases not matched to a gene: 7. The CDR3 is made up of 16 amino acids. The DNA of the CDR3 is TGTGCCAGCAGCTCCACGACGGGACAGGGCTCCTACGAGCAGTACTTC. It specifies CASSSTTGQGSYEQYF.

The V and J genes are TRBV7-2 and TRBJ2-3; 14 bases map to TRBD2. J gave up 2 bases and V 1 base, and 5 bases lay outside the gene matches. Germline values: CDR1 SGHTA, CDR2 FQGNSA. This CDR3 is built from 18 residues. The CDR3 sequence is CASSLGGLAGGFTDTQYF. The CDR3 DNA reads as TGTGCCAGCAGCTTAGGAGGACTAGCGGGAGGATTCACAGATACGCAGTATTTT.

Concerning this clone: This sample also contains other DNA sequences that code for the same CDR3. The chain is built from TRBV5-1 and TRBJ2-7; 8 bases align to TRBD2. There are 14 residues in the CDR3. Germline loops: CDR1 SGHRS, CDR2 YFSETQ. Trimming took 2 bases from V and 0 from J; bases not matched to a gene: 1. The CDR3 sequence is CASSLAGASYEQYF. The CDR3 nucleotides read TGCGCCAGCAGCTTAGCGGGAGCCTCCTACGAGCAGTACTTC.

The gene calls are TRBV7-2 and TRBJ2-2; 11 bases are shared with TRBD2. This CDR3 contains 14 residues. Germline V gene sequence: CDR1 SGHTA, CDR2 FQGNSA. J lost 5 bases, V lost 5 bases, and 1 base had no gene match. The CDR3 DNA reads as TGTGCCAGCAGCCGACTAGCGGGAACCGGGGAGCTGTTTTTT. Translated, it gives CASSRLAGTGELFF.

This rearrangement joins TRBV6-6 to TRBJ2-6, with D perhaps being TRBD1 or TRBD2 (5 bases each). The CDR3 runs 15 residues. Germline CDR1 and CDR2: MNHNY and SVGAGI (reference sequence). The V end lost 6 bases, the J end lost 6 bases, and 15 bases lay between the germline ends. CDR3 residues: CASSLEGPQANVLTF. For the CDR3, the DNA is TGTGCCAGCAGCCTAGAGGGGCCTCAGGCCAACGTCCTGACTTTC.

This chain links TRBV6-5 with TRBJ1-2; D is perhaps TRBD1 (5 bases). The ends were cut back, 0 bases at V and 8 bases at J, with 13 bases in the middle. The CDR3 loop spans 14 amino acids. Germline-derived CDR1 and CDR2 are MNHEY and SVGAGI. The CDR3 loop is CASSYSQGRRGYTF. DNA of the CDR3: TGTGCCAGCAGTTACTCTCAGGGTCGTCGGGGCTACACCTTC.

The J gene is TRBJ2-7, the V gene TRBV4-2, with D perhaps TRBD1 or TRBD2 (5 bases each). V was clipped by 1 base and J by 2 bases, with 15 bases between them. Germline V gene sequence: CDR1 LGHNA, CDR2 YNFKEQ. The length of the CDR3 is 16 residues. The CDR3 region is CASSQVPGTLTYEQYF. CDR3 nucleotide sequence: TGTGCCAGCAGCCAAGTTCCAGGGACCCTCACCTACGAGCAGTACTTC.

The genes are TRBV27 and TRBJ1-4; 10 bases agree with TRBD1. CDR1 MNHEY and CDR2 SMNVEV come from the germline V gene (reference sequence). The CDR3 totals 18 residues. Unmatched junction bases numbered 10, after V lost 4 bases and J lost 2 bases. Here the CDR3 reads CASSSGPGQGFTNEKLFF. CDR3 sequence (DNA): TGTGCCAGCAGTTCCGGGCCGGGACAGGGGTTCACTAATGAAAAACTGTTTTTT.

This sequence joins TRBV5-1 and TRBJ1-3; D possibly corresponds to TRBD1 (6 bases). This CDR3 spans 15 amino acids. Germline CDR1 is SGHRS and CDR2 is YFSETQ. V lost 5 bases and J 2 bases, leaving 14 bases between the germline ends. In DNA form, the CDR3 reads TGCGCCAGCAGTACTACAGGGCTCACTGGAAACACCATATATTTT. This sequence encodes CASSTTGLTGNTIYF.

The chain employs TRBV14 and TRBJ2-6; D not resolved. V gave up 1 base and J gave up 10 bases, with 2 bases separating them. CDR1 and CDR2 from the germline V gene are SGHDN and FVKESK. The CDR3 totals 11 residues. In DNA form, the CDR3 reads TGTGCCAGCAGCCAAGCTAACGTCCTGACTTTC. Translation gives CASSQANVLTF. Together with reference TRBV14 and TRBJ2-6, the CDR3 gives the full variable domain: EAGVTQFPSHSVIEKGQTVTLRCDPISGHDNLYWYRRVMGKEIKFLLHFVKESKQDESGMPNNRFLAERTGGTYSTLKVQPAELEDSGVYFCASSQANVLTFGAGSRLTVL.

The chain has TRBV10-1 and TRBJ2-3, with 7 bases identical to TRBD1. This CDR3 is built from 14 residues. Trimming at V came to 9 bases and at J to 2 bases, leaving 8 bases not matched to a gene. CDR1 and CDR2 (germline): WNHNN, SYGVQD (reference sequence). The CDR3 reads CASCRQGITDTQYF. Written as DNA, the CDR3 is TGCGCCAGTTGTCGACAGGGAATCACAGATACGCAGTATTTT.

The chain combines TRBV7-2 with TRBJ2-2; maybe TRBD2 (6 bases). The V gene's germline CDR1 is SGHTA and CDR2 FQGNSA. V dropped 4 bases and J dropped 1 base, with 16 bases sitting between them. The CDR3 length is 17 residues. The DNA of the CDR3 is TGTGCCAGCAGCTCCCCCTTGGCGGGGTTGAACACCGGGGAGCTGTTTTTT. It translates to CASSSPLAGLNTGELFF.

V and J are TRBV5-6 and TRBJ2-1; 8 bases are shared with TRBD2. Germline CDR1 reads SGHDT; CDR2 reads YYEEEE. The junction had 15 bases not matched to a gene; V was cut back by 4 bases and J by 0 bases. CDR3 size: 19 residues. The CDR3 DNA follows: TGTGCCAGCAGCCCCTACTTTAGCGGGGTCATGAGCTCCTACAATGAGCAGTTCTTC. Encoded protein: CASSPYFSGVMSSYNEQFF.

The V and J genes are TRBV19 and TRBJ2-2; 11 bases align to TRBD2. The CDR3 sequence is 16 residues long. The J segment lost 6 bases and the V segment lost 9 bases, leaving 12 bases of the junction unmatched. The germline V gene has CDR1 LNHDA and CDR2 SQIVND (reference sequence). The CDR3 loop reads CASSPLAGGSPGELFF. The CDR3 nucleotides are TGTGCCAGCAGCCCTTTAGCGGGAGGGTCGCCCGGGGAGCTGTTTTTT.